These 6 T cell receptor beta chains originate from one sample sequenced in a study of T cell responses to AZD1222 COVID-19 vaccine. Profiled with immunoSEQ multiplex PCR; TCRdb holds only in-frame clones, not every one. The sample shows roughly 100,000 clones, approximately 88% of them seen only once. The sample in question was peripheral blood, obtained on day 0 of AZD1222 vaccination. The source is an adult in good health.

The chain carries TRBV5-1 and TRBJ1-2, with D tentatively TRBD1 (5 bases). The CDR3 covers 18 residues. Per germline, CDR1 SGHRS and CDR2 YFSETQ. V dropped 1 base and J dropped 5 bases, with 24 bases sitting between them. CDR3 residues: CASSLRVDIGAASYGYTF. In nucleotides, the CDR3 is TGCGCCAGCAGCTTGAGGGTAGACATCGGGGCTGCTTCTTATGGCTACACCTTC.

This clone occurred a few times. V and J are TRBV4-2 and TRBJ1-2; no definite D call. Germline V CDR1 and CDR2: LGHNA, YNFKEQ. The CDR3 loop spans 13 amino acids. Trimming removed 1 base at V and 4 bases at J, with 7 bases between. DNA for the CDR3: TGTGCCAGCAGCCAAGTTTCAGGCTATGGCTACACCTTC. It is translated as CASSQVSGYGYTF.

The chain uses TRBV28 and TRBJ1-2, with 11 bases identical to TRBD1. Germline V gives CDR1 MDHEN, CDR2 SYDVKM. The CDR3 length is 17 residues. The trim removed 6 bases at V and 3 bases at J, leaving 12 bases unmatched. The CDR3 nucleotides read TGTGCCAGCAGCAAGCTGGGACAGGGGGTTAAGGACTATGGCTACACCTTC. Its translation is CASSKLGQGVKDYGYTF.

This clone has only a few counts. The chain recombines TRBV7-9 with TRBJ2-1; D not certain. The CDR3 runs 16 residues. Per the germline V gene, CDR1 is SEHNR and CDR2 is FQNEAQ (reference sequence). Trimming left V 5 bases short and J 5 bases short, with 19 bases between. CDR3 nucleotides: TGTGCCAGCAGCCCCAGGAACATAAACCCCCACAATGAGCAGTTCTTC. This translates into CASSPRNINPHNEQFF.

The chain uses TRBV12-2 and TRBJ1-1. TRBV12-2 is recorded as a pseudogene. This CDR3 comprises 15 residues. The CDR3 sequence is CASRYQGEFNTEAFF. The CDR3 coding sequence is TGTGCAAGTCGCTACCAGGGAGAATTCAACACTGAAGCTTTCTTT.

This chain joins TRBV5-6 and TRBJ1-2; no clear D. Looked up from germline, CDR1 is SGHDT and CDR2 is YYEEEE. This CDR3 contains 16 residues. V shed 0 bases and J shed 3 bases, with 15 bases lying between them. CDR3 sequence reads: CASSLEGKGPYYGYTF. DNA for the CDR3: TGTGCCAGCAGCTTGGAGGGTAAAGGGCCTTACTATGGCTACACCTTC.